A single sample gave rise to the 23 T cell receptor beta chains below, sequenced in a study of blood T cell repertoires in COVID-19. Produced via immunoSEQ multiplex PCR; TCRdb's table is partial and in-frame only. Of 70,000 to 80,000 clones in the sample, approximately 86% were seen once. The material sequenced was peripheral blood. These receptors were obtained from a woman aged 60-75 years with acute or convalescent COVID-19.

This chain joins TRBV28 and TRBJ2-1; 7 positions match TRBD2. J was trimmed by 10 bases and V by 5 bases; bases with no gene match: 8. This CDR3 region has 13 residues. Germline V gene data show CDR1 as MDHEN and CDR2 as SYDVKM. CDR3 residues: CASSPPGRYEQFF. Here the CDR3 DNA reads TGTGCCAGCAGTCCCCCCGGGAGGTACGAGCAGTTCTTC.

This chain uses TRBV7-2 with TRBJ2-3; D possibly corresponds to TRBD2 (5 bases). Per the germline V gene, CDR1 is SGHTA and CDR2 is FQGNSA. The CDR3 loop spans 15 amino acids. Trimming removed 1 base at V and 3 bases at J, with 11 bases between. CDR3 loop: CASSLGGLRTDTQYF. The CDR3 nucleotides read TGTGCCAGCAGCTTAGGCGGGCTAAGGACAGATACGCAGTATTTT.

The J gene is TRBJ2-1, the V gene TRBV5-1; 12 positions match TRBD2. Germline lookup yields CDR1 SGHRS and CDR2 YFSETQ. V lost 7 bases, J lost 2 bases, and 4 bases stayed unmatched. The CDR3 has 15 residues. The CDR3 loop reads CASCLAGGTYNEQFF. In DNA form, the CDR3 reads TGCGCCAGCTGTCTAGCGGGGGGGACCTACAATGAGCAGTTCTTC.

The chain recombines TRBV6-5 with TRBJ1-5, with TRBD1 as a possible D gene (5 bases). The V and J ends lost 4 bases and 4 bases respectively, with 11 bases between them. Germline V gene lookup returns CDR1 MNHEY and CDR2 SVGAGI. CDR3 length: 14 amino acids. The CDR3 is CASSSGLFNQPQHF. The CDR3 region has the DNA TGTGCCAGCAGTTCGGGACTTTTTAATCAGCCCCAGCATTTT.

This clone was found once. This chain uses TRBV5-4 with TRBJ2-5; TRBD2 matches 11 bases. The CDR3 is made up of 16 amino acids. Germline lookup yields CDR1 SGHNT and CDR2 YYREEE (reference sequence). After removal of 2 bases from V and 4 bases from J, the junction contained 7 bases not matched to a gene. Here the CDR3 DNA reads TGTGCCAGCAGCTTAGGGCTAGCGGGGGGCTTAGAGACCCAGTACTTC. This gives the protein CASSLGLAGGLETQYF.

The CDR3 sequence is CSVDRQNTEAFF. Here the CDR3 DNA reads TGCAGCGTTGACAGGCAGAACACTGAAGCTTTCTTT. The chain links TRBV29-1 to TRBJ1-1; D not resolved. V lost 3 bases, J lost 1 base, and 6 bases lay in between. The CDR3 has 12 amino acids. CDR1 is SQVTM and CDR2 is ANQGSEA in the germline V gene.

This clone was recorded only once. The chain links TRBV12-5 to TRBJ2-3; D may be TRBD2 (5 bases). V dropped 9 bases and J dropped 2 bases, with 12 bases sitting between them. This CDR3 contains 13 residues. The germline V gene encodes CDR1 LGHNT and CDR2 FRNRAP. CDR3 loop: CASAGPHTDTQYF. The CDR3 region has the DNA TGTGCTAGCGCGGGTCCACACACAGATACGCAGTATTTT.

The CDR3: CASSRTGGNQPQHF. CDR3 in DNA: TGCGCCAGCAGCCGGACAGGGGGCAATCAGCCCCAGCATTTT. The chain is built from TRBV5-1 and TRBJ1-5; 9 bases fit TRBD1. CDR1 is SGHRS and CDR2 is YFSETQ in the germline V gene. The CDR3 runs to 14 residues. The V gene end was trimmed by 4 bases and the J gene end by 2 bases; junction bases not matched to a gene: 1.

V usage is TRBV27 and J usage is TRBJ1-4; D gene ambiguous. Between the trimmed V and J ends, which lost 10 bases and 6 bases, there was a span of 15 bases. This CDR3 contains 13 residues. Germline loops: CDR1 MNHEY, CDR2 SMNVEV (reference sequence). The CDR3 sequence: CATGAGRYEKLFF. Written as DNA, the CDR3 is TGTGCCACCGGAGCGGGGAGGTATGAAAAACTGTTTTTT.

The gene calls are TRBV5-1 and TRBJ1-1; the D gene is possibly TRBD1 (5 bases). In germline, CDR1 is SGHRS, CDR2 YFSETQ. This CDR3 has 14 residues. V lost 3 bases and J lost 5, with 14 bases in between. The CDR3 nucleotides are TGCGCCAGCAGCTGGCTCGGAGGGGAGACTGAAGCTTTCTTT. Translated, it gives CASSWLGGETEAFF.

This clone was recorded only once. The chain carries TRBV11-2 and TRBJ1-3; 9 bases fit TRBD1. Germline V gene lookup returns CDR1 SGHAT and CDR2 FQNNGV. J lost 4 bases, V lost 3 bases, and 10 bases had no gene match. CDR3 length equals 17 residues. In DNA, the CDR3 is TGTGCCAGCAGCTTTACAGGGGGCCTGAAACCGGGAAACACCATATATTTT. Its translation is CASSFTGGLKPGNTIYF.

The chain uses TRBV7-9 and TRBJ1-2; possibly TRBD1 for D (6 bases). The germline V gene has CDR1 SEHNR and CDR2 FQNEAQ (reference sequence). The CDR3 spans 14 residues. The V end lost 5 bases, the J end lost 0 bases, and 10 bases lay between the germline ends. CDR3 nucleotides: TGTGCCAGCAGCCCACAGGGTTCTAACTATGGCTACACCTTC. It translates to CASSPQGSNYGYTF.

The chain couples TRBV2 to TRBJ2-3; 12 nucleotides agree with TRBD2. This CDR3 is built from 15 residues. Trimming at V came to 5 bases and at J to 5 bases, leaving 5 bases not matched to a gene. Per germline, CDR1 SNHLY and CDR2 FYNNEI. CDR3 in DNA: TGTGCCAGCAGTACGACTAGCGGGGGAGGAGATACGCAGTATTTT. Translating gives CASSTTSGGGDTQYF.

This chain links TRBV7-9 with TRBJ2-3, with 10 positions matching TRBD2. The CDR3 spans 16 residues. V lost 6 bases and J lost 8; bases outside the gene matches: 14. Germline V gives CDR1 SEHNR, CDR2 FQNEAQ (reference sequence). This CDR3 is CASREALAGVYGTQYF. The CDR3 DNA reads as TGTGCCAGCAGGGAGGCGCTAGCGGGGGTATACGGTACGCAGTATTTT.

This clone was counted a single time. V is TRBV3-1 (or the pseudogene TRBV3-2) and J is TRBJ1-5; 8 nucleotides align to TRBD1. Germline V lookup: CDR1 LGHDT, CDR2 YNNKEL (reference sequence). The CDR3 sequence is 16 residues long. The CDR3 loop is CALLLQGGHSNQPQHF. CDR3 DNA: TGTGCTTTGCTTCTACAGGGGGGCCATAGCAATCAGCCCCAGCATTTT.

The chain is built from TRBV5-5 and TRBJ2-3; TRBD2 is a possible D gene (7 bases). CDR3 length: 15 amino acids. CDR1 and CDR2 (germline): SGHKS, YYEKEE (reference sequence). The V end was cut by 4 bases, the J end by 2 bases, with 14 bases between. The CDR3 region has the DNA TGTGCCAGCAGCCGGGGGGCCCAGTCCACAGATACGCAGTATTTT. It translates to CASSRGAQSTDTQYF.

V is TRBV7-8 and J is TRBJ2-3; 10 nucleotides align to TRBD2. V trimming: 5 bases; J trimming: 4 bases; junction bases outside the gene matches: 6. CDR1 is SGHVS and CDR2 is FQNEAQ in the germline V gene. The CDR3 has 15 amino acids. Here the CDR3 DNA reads TGTGCCAGCAGCCCTCTAGCGGGGGTGCCAGATACGCAGTATTTT. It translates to CASSPLAGVPDTQYF.

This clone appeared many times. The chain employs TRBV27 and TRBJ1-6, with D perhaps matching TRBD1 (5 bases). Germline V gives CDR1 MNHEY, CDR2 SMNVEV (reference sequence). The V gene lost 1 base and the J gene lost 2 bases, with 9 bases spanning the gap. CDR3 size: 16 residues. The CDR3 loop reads CASSLFGTAYNSPLHF. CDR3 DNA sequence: TGTGCCAGCAGTTTATTTGGGACTGCCTATAATTCACCCCTCCACTTT.

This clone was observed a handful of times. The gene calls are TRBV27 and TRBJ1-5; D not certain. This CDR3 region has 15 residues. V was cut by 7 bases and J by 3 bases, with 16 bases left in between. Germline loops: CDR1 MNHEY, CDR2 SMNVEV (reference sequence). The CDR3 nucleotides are TGTGCCAGCATTACCCTCCCGAGGCTCAATCAGCCCCAGCATTTT. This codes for CASITLPRLNQPQHF.

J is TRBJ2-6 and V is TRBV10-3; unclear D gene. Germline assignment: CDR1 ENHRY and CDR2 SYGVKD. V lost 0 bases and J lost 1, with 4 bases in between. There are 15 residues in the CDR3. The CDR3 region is CAISESRSGANVLTF. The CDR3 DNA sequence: TGTGCCATCAGTGAGTCTCGGTCTGGGGCCAACGTCCTGACTTTC.

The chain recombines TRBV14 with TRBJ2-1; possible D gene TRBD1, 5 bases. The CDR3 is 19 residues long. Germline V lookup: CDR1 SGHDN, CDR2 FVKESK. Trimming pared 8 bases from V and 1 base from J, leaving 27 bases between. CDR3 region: CASAASFGAVQNSYNEQFF. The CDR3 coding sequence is TGTGCCAGCGCAGCCTCCTTTGGGGCAGTTCAAAATTCCTACAATGAGCAGTTCTTC.

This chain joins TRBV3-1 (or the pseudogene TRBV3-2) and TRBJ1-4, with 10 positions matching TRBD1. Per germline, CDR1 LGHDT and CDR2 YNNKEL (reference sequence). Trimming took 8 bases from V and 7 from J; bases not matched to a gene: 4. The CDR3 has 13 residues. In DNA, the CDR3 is TGTGCCAGCGGGGGACAGGGGCGTGAAAAACTGTTTTTT. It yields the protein CASGGQGREKLFF.

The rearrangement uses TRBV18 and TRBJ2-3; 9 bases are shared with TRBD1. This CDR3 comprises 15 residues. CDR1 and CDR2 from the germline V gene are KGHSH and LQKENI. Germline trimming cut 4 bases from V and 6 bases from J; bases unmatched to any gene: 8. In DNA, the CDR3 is TGTGCCAGCTCACGCCGGGACAGGGCTGCCGATACGCAGTATTTT. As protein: CASSRRDRAADTQYF.